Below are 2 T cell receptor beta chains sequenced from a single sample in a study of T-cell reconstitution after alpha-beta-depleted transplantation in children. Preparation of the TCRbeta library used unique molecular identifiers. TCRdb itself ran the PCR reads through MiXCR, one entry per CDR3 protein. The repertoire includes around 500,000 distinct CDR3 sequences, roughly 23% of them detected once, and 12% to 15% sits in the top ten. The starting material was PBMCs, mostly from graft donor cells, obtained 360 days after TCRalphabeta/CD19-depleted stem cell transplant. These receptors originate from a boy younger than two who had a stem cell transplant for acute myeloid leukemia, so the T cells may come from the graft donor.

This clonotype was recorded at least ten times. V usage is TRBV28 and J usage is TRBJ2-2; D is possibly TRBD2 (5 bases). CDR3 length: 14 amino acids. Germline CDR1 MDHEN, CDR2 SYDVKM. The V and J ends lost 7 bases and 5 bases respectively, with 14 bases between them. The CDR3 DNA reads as TGTGCCAGCACGGCGAGGGTCTATACCGGGGAGCTGTTTTTT. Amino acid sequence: CASTARVYTGELFF.

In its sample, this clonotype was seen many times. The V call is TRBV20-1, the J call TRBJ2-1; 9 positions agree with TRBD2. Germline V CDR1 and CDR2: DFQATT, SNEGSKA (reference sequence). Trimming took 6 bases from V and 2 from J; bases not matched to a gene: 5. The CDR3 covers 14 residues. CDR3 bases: TGCAGTGCCCTGACTAGCGGCCCCTACAATGAGCAGTTCTTC. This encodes CSALTSGPYNEQFF.